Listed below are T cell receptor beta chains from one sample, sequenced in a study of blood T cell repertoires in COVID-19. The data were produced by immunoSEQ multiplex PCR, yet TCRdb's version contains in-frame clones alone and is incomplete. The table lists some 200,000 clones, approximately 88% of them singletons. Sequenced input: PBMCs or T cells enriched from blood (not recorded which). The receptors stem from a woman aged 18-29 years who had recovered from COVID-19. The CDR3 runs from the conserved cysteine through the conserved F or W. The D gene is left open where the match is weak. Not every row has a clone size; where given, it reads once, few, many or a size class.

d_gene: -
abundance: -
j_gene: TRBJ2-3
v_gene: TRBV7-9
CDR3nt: TGTGCCAGCAGCTTAGTGCAGGGGCCAAACACAGATACGCAGTATTTT
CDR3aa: CASSLVQGPNTDTQYF

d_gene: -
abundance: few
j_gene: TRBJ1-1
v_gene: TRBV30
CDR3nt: TGTGCCTCAAAGACAGGTCTGAACACTGAAGCTTTCTTT
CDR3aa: CASKTGLNTEAFF

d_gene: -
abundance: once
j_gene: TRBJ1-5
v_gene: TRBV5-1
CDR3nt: TGCGCCAGCAGCCCCGGCGGGGCAGAGATATTTCAGCCCCAGCATTTT
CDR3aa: CASSPGGAEIFQPQHF

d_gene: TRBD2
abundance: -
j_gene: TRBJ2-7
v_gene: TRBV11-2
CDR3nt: TGTGCCAGCAGCTTAGGGATAGCGGGGCACGAGCAGTACTTC
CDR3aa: CASSLGIAGHEQYF

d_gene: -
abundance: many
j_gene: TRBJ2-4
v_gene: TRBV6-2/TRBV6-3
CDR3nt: TGTGCCAGCAGCCCTGATCACCGACTAGCCAAAAACATTCAGTACTTC
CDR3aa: CASSPDHRLAKNIQYF

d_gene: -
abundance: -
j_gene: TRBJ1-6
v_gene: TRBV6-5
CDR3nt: TGTGCCAGCAGTTCTTGGAGGGTATCTAATAATTCACCCCTCCACTTT
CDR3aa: CASSSWRVSNNSPLHF

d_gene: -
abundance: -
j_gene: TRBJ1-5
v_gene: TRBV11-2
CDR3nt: TGTGCCAGCAGCTTAGGTCCCAGGGATAGCAATCAGCCCCAGCATTTT
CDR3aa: CASSLGPRDSNQPQHF

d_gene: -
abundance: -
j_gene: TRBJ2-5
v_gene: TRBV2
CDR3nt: TGTGCCAGCGGGGGGGCATTCGGGACCCAGTACTTC
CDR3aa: CASGGAFGTQYF

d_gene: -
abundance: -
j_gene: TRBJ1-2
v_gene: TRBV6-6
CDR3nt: TGTGCCAGCAGCTACGAGCCTCCCCGGGGCTACACCTTC
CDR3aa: CASSYEPPRGYTF

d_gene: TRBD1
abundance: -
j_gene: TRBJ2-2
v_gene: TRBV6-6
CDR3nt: TGTGCCAGCACCGCGGGACAGGCACAGAACACCGGGGAGCTGTTTTTT
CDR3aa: CASTAGQAQNTGELFF

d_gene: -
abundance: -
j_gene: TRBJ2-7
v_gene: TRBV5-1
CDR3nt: TGCGCCAGCGGCACGGGGGAAAAATTCTACGAGCAGTACTTC
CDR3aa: CASGTGEKFYEQYF

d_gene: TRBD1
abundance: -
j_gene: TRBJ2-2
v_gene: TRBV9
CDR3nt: TGTGCCAGCAGCTTAAGACAGGGGCCGAACACCGGGGAGCTGTTTTTT
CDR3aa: CASSLRQGPNTGELFF

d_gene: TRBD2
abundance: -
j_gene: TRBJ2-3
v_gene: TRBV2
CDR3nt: TGTGCCAGCAGTGTTAACGGGGGGGCCCCGGATACGCAGTATTTT
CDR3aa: CASSVNGGAPDTQYF

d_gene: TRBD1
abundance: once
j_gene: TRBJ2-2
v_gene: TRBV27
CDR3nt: TGTGCCAGCAGTATCCTCCTGGACAGGGGGGCAGTGAGCACCGGGGAGCTGTTTTTT
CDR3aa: CASSILLDRGAVSTGELFF

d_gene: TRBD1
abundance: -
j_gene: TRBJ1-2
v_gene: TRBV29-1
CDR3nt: TGCAGCGTTGACTCTGACAGGGGGCGCGGAGGAGGAGGCTACACCTTC
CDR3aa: CSVDSDRGRGGGGYTF

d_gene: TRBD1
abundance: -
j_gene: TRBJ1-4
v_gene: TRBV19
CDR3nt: TGTGCCAGTAGTGCCGGACAGGGGCCGAATGAAAAACTGTTTTTT
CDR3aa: CASSAGQGPNEKLFF

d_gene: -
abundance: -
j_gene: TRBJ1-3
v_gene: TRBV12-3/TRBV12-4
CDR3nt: TGTGCCAGCAGTTTAAAGGGGAACACCATATATTTT
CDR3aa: CASSLKGNTIYF

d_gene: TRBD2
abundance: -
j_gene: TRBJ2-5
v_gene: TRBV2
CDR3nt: TGTGCCAGCAACCGTCTCAGCGGGGTCGGCGAGACCCAGTACTTC
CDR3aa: CASNRLSGVGETQYF

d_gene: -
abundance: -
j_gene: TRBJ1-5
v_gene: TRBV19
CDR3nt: TGTGCCAGTAGTATAGGTCGACAGACCCATCAGCCCCAGCATTTT
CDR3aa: CASSIGRQTHQPQHF

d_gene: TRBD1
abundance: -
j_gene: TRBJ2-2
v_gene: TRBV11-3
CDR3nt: TGTGCCAGCAGCTTGGTTCGGGACAGCAACACCGGGGAGCTGTTTTTT
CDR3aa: CASSLVRDSNTGELFF

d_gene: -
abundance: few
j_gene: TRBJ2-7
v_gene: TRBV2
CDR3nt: TGTGCCAGCATTGACCAGGGGGAGCAGTACTTC
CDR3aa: CASIDQGEQYF

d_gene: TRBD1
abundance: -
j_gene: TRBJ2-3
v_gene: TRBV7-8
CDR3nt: TGTGCCAGCACCCCGACAGGGAATTCGCAGTATTTT
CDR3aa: CASTPTGNSQYF

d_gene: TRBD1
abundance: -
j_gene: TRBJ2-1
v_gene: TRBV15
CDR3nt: TGTGCCACCAGCAGGCCCGGGACAGGGGGTTACAATGAGCAGTTCTTC
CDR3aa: CATSRPGTGGYNEQFF

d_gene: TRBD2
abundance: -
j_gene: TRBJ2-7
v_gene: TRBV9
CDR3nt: TGTGCCAGCAGCGTAGCCCGCGGGGGGCCAGGCGAGCAGTACTTC
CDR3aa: CASSVARGGPGEQYF

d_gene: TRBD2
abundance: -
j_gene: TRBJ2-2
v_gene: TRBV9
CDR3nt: TGTGCCAGCAGCGTAGCCCCAGCGGGGGGGCCAGCGAACACCGGGGAGCTGTTTTTT
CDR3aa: CASSVAPAGGPANTGELFF

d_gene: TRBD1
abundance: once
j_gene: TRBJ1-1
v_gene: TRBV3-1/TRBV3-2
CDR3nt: TGTGCCAGCAGCCAGGTACCGGGACAGGGGGCGCGCACTGAAGCTTTCTTT
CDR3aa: CASSQVPGQGARTEAFF

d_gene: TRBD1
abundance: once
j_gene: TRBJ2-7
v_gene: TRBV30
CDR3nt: TGTGCCTGGAGTACTGACAGGGTTAGGGAATACGAGCAGTACTTC
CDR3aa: CAWSTDRVREYEQYF

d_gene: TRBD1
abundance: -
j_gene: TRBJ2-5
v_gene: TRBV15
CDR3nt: TGTGCCACCAGCCACCAGGGGGCTGAGACCCAGTACTTC
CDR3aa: CATSHQGAETQYF

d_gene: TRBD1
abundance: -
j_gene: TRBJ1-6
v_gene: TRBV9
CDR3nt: TGTGCCAGCAGCGACCGACAGGGGGCGAATAATTCACCCCTCCACTTT
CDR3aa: CASSDRQGANNSPLHF

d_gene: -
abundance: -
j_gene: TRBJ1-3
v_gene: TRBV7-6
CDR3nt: TGTGCCAGCAGCTTCAGCGAGGGAGCCGGAAACACCATATATTTT
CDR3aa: CASSFSEGAGNTIYF

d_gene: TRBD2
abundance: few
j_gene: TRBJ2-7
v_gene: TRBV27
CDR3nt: TGTGCCAGCAGTTTTTCTCCTTCGGGAGGCTACGAGCAGTACTTC
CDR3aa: CASSFSPSGGYEQYF

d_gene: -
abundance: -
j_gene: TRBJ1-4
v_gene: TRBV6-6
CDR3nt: TGTGCCAGCAGTTCTCACCGAGGAGAAACTAATGAAAAACTGTTTTTT
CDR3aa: CASSSHRGETNEKLFF

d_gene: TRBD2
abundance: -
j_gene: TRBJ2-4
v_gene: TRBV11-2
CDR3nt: TGTGCCAGCAGCAAACGGGGGGACAAAAACATTCAGTACTTC
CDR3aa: CASSKRGDKNIQYF

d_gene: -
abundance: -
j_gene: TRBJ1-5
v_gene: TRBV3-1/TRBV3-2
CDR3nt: TGTGCCAGCAGCCAAGCCGCAGGCTCCGGTCCCCAGCATTTT
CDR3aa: CASSQAAGSGPQHF

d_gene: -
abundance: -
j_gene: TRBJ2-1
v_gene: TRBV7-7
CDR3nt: TGTGCCAGCAGCTCCGCCCCGTATGGAGCCTACAACAATGAGCAGTTCTTC
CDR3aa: CASSSAPYGAYNNEQFF

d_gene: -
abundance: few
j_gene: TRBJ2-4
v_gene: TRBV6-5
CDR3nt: TGTGCCAGCAGTTACGGGCAGGGCTCCAATAAAAACATTCAGTACTTC
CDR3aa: CASSYGQGSNKNIQYF

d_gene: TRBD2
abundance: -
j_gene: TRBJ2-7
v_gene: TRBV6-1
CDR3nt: TGTGCCAGCAGTGAACGGTTCTCGGCGGGGGGCTTAAGCGAGCAGTACTTC
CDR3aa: CASSERFSAGGLSEQYF

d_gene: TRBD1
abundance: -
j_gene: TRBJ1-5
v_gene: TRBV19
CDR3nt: TGTGCCAGTAAGATCAGGACAGGTAGCAATCAGCCCCAGCATTTT
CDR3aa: CASKIRTGSNQPQHF

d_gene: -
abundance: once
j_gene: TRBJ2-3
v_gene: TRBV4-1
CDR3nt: TGCGCCAGCAGCCAAGTTATAGCAGGGGGCACAGATACGCAGTATTTT
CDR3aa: CASSQVIAGGTDTQYF

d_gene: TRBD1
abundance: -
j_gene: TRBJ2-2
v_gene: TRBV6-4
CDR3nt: TGTGCCAGCAGTGACTCGACAGGGGCCGGGGAGCTGTTTTTT
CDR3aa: CASSDSTGAGELFF

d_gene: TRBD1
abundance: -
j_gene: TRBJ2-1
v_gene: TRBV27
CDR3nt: TGTGCCAGCAGTCCCGGGACAGTAGGCTACAATGAGCAGTTCTTC
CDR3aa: CASSPGTVGYNEQFF

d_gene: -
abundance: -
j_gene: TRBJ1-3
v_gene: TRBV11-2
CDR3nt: TGTGCCAGCAGCTTAGCGTACTCTGGAAACACCATATATTTT
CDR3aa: CASSLAYSGNTIYF

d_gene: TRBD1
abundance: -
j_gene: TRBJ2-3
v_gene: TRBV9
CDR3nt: TGTGCCAGCAGCGGGGGGACAGGGCCGGATACGCAGTATTTT
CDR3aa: CASSGGTGPDTQYF

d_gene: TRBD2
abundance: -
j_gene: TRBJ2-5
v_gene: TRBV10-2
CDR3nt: TGCGCCAGCGGACTGACAGGCACTCTAGCGGGGGGGCAGTACTTC
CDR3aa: CASGLTGTLAGGQYF

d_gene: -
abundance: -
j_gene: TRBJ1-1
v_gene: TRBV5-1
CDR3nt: TGCGCCAGCAGCCTGAGATTTGTAGTCCTGAATCATTTCTTT
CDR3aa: CASSLRFVVLNHFF

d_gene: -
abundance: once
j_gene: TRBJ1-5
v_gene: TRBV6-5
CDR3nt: TGTGCCAGCAGTTACGGGGGGTTCAATCAGCCCCAGCATTTT
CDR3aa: CASSYGGFNQPQHF

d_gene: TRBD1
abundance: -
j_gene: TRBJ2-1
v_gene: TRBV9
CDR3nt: TGTGCCAGCAGCCACCTTATCGGGACAGGGGGATTTGAGCAGTTCTTC
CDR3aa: CASSHLIGTGGFEQFF

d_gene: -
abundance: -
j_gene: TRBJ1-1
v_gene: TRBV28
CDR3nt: TGTGCCAGCAGGGTGAGCACTGAAGCTTTCTTT
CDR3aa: CASRVSTEAFF

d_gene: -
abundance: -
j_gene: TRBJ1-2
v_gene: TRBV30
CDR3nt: TGTGCCTGGAGCCCGGGATACCCCTCGGGGGGCTACACCTTC
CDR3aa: CAWSPGYPSGGYTF

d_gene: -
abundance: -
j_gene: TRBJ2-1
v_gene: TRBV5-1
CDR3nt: TGCGCCAGCAGCTTAACAAGCTCCTACAATGAGCAGTTCTTC
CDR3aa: CASSLTSSYNEQFF

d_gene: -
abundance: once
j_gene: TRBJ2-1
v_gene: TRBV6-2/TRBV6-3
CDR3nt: TGTGCCACCAGTGGGTCAGGGAGGTACAATGAGCAGTTCTTC
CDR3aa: CATSGSGRYNEQFF